This TCR beta chain was obtained from a study of T-cell reconstitution after alpha-beta-depleted transplantation in children. The study's findings and limits: Diversity of TCRbeta at day 60 was high in some patients, arising from surviving recipient T cells and thymic progenitors. A year had passed since transplant, and T-cell counts and diversity by then came mostly from newly produced T cells. As was reported, about two months after transplant, alpha-beta T cells came from several hundred expanded graft clones.

This clonotype was counted at least ten times. Its antigen is not identified. The CDR3 runs 15 residues. Germline V gives CDR1 SNHLY, CDR2 FYNNEI. V lost 5 bases, J lost 5 bases, and 8 bases stayed unmatched. Unique molecular identifiers featured in how the TCRbeta library was prepared. TCRdb reprocessed the PCR reads with MiXCR, giving one entry per CDR3 protein. The sample holds 600,000 or so distinct CDR3 sequences, 23% seen once. The receptor's source is a boy younger than two who had a stem cell transplant for acute myeloid leukemia, so the T cells may come from the graft donor. This specimen consisted of PBMCs, mostly from graft donor cells, obtained 360 days after TCRalphabeta/CD19-depleted stem cell transplant. The chain joins TRBV2 to TRBJ2-3; 9 bases align to TRBD1. The CDR3 DNA sequence: TGTGCCAGCAGTACCCCGGGACAGGGAATAGATACGCAGTATTTT. Amino acid sequence: CASSTPGQGIDTQYF.